The sequence of this T cell receptor (beta chain) was determined in a study of spatial heterogeneity in lung cancer. Background on the study: Sequencing consistently turned up more beta-chain sequences than alpha-chain sequences. TCR transcript counts in tumor regions correlated strongly with a T cell module score from matched bulk RNA-seq.

On this clonotype: Its antigen is unknown.

Study-wide results and caveats: It was found that expanded intratumoral alpha and beta TCR counts tracked tumor mutation counts.

Time point meaning: sample taken at primary tumor resection. Whole RNA from tumor, nontumor lung or frozen PBMC was sequenced unsorted. TCRdb recomputed calls from the 5' RACE reads with MiXCR, one row per CDR3 protein. The profile shows around 100,000 distinct CDR3 sequences, under 4.5% of them singletons. Material: lung tumor tissue, obtained at surgery. The clonotype comes from a male donor with early-stage non-small cell lung cancer.

For the CDR3, the DNA is TGTGCCAGCAGCCAAGCGAAGCGGGAGTACGTAGATACGCAGTATTTT. Amino acids: CASSQAKREYVDTQYF. The chain recombines TRBV4-2 with TRBJ2-3; the match to TRBD2 covers 8 bases. Germline V gene data show CDR1 as LGHNA and CDR2 as YNFKEQ. The CDR3 consists of 16 residues. With 1 base clipped from V and 5 bases from J, the junction kept 8 bases outside the gene matches.